The clone carrying this T cell receptor (beta chain) was found a few times. What it binds is not known. This specimen belongs to a study of identical twins. Study-wide results and limits: Model-predicted out-of-frame TCR alpha sharing fell below observed values in monozygotic twins. Zero-insertion results could be subject to partial confounding by invariant MAIT and iNKT cells.

A template switching step contributed a universal primer site, while unique molecular identifiers were present in the cDNA. TCRdb reanalysed the 5' RACE reads using MiXCR and keeps one entry per CDR3 protein. The sample lists 450,000 to 600,000 distinct CDR3 sequences, about a fifth occurring once. In germline, CDR1 is SGDLS, CDR2 YYNGEE. Trimming took 0 bases from V and 0 from J; bases not matched to a gene: 7. This CDR3 is built from 18 residues. These data are also associated with another study on yellow fever vaccine responses in identical twins.

Sequenced input: CD4+ T cells sorted from blood. The receptor was isolated from a woman aged 18-29 years in good health. The chain combines TRBV9 with TRBJ2-1; 9 bases line up with TRBD2. The CDR3 protein is CASSVGGGALRSYNEQFF. Written as DNA, the CDR3 is TGTGCCAGCAGCGTAGGCGGGGGGGCTTTACGCTCCTACAATGAGCAGTTCTTC.